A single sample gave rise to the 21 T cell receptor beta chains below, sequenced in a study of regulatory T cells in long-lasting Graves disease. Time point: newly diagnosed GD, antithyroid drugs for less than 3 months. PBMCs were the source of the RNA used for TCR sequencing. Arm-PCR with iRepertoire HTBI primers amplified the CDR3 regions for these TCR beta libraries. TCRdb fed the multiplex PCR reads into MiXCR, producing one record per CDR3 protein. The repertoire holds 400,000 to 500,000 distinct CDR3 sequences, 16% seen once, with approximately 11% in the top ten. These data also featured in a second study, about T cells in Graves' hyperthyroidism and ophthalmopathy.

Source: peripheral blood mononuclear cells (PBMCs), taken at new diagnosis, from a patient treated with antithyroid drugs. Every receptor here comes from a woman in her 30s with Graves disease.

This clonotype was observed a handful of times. The CDR3 reads CASSQGSGPGSDAYEQYF. DNA for the CDR3: TGCGCCAGCAGCCAAGGGTCGGGACCCGGGTCCGACGCCTACGAGCAGTACTTC. The chain joins TRBV4-1 to TRBJ2-7; either TRBD1 or TRBD2 may fit D (5 bases each). The germline CDR1 and CDR2 sequences are MGHRA and YSYEKL. Trimming took 1 base from V and 2 from J, leaving 21 bases between them. The CDR3 runs to 18 residues.

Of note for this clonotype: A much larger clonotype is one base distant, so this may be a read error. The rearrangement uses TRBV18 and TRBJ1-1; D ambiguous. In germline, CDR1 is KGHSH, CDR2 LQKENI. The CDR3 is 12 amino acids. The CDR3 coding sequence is TGTGCCAGCTCCCTGGCGCAGGCTGAAGCTTGCTTT. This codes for CASSLAQAEACF.

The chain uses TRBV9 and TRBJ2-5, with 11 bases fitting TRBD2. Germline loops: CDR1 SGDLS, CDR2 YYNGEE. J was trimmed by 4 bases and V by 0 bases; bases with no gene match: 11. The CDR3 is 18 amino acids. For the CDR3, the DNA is TGTGCCAGCAGCGTAGCCCCACCCGGGACTAGCGGCGGAGAGACCCAGTACTTC. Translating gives CASSVAPPGTSGGETQYF.

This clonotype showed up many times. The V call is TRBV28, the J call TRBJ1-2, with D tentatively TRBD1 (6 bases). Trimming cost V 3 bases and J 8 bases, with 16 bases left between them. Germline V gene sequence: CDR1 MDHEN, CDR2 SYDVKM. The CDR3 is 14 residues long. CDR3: CASSLPPGAKGYTF. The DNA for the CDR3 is TGTGCCAGCAGTTTGCCCCCGGGGGCGAAGGGCTACACCTTC.

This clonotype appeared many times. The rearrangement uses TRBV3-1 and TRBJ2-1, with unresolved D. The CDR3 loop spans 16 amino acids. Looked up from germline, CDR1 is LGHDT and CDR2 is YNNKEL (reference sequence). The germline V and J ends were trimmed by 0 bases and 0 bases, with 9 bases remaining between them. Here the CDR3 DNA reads TGTGCCAGCAGCCAAGATGGGGTAGCCTCCTACAATGAGCAGTTCTTC. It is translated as CASSQDGVASYNEQFF.

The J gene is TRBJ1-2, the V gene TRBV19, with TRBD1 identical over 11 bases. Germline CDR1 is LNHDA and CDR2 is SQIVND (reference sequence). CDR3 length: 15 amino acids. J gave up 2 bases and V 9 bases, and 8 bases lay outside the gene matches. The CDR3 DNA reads TGTGCCAGCTATGCCCGGACAGGGGGCAACTATGGCTACACCTTC. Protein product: CASYARTGGNYGYTF.

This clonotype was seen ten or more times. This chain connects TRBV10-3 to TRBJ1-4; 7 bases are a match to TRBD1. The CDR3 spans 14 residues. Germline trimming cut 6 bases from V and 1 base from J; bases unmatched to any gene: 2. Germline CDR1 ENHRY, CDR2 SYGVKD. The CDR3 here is CAIRGDRTNEKLFF. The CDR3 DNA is TGTGCCATCAGGGGGGACAGAACTAATGAAAAACTGTTTTTT.

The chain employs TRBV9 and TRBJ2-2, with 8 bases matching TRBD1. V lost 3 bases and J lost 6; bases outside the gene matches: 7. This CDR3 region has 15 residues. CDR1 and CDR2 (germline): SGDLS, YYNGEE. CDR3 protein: CASSEGQAGAGELFF. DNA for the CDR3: TGTGCCAGCAGCGAGGGACAGGCTGGGGCCGGGGAGCTGTTTTTT.

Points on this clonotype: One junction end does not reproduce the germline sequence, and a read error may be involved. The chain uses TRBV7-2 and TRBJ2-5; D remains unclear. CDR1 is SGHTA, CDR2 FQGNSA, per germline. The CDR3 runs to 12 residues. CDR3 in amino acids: CAGSSGGKTQYF. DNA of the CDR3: TGTGCCGGCAGTTCAGGTGGGAAGACCCAGTACTTC.

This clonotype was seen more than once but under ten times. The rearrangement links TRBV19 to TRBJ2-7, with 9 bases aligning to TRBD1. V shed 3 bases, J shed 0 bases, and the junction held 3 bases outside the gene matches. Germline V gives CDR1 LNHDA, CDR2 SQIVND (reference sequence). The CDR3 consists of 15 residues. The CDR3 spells CASSMGQGPSYEQYF. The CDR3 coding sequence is TGTGCCAGTAGTATGGGACAGGGACCCTCCTACGAGCAGTACTTC.

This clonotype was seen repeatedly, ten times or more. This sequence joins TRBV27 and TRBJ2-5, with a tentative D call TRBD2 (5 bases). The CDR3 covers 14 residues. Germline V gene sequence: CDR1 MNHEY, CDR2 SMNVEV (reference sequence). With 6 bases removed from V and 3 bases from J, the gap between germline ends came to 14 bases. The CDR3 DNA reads TGTGCCAGCAGCTCGGACTTGACAAAAGAGACCCAGTACTTC. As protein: CASSSDLTKETQYF.

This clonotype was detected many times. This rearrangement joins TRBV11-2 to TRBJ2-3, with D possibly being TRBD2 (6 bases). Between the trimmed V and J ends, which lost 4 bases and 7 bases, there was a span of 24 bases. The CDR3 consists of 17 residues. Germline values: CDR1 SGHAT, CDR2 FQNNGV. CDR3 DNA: TGTGCCAGCAGCTCCTACCATACAGCGGGCCTGACAAATACGCAGTATTTT. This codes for CASSSYHTAGLTNTQYF.

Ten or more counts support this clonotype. The chain's CDR3 is CASSSGTGDLYGYTF. For the CDR3, the DNA is TGTGCCAGCAGTTCCGGGACAGGGGATCTCTATGGCTACACCTTC. The chain combines TRBV28 with TRBJ1-2; 10 bases are shared with TRBD1. Germline CDR1 reads MDHEN; CDR2 reads SYDVKM. This CDR3 has 15 residues. V was clipped by 4 bases and J by 4 bases; unmatched bases: 6.

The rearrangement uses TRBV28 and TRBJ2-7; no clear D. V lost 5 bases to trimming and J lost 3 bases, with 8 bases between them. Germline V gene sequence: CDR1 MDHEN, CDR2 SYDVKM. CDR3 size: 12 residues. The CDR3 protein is CASSLHLYEQYF. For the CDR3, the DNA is TGTGCCAGCAGTCTTCACCTCTACGAGCAGTACTTC.

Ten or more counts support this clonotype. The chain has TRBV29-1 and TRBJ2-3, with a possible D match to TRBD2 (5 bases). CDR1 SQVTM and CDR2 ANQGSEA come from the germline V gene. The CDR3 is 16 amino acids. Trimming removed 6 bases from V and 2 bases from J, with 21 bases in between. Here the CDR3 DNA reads TGCAGCGTGGCAGCAGTTGGCGGAGGAGACACAGATACGCAGTATTTT. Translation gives CSVAAVGGGDTDTQYF.

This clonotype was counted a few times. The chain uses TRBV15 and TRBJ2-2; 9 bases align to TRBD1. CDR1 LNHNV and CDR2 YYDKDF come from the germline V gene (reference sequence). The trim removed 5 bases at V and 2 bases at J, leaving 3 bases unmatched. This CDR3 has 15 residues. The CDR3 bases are TGTGCCACCAGCGGGGACAGGGCTAACACCGGGGAGCTGTTTTTT. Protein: CATSGDRANTGELFF.

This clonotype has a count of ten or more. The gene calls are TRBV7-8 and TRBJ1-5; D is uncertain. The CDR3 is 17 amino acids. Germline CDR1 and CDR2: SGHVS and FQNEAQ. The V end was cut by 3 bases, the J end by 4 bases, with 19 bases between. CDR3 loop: CASSLGRNEYRNQPQHF. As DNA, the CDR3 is TGTGCCAGCAGCTTGGGCAGGAACGAGTACCGTAATCAGCCCCAGCATTTT.

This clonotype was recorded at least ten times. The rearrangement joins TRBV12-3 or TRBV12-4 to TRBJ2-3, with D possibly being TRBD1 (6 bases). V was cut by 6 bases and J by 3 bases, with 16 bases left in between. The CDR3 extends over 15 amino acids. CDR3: CASRPQGIITDTQYF. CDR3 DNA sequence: TGTGCCAGCAGACCTCAGGGGATAATAACAGATACGCAGTATTTT.

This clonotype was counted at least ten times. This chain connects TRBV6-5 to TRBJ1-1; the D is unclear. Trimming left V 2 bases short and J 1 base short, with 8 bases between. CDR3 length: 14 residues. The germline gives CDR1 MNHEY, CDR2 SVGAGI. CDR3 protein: CASSYGGKNTEAFF. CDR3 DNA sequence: TGTGCCAGCAGTTACGGCGGTAAGAACACTGAAGCTTTCTTT.

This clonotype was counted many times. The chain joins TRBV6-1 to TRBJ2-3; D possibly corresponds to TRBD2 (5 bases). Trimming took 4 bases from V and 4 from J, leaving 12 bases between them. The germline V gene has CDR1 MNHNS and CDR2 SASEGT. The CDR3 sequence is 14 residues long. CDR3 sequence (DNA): TGTGCCAGCAGTGGTGAGGGATTGTCAGATACGCAGTATTTT. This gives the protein CASSGEGLSDTQYF.

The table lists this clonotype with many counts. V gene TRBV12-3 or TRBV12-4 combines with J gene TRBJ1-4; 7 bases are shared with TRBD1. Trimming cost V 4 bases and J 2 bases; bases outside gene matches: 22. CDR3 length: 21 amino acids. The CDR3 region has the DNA TGTGCCAGCAGTTCGCGCCGGGGGACAGCAAATAACCCCAGGACTAATGAAAAACTGTTTTTT. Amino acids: CASSSRRGTANNPRTNEKLFF.